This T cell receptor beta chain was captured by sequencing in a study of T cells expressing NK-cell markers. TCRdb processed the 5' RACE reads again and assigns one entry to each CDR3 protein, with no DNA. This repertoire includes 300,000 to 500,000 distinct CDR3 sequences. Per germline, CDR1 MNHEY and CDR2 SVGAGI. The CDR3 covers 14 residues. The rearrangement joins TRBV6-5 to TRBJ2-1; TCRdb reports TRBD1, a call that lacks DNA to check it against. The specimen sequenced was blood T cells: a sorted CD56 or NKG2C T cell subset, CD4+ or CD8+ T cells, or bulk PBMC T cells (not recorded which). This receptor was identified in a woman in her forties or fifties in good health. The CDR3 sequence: CASSWGIGANEQFF.